A selection of T cell receptor beta chains follows, all from one sample in a study of T cell responses to AZD1222 COVID-19 vaccine. Using immunoSEQ multiplex PCR, the repertoire was profiled, and TCRdb retains in-frame clones only, with some absent. The repertoire has roughly 200,000 clones, about 89% of them found once; the top ten carry over 1.5%. The specimen comprised peripheral blood, sampled 28 days after the second AZD1222 dose. The receptors stem from an adult who received the AZD1222 COVID-19 vaccine. CDR3s include the opening cysteine and the closing phenylalanine or tryptophan. D genes are given only for firm matches. Some rows mark clone size as missing; the rest say once, few, many or name a class of expanded clone.

d_gene	v_gene	abundance	j_gene	CDR3nt	CDR3aa
NA	TRBV19	NA	TRBJ2-1	TGTGCCAGTAGTCCAAACAATGAGCAGTTCTTC	CASSPNNEQFF
NA	TRBV19	NA	TRBJ1-2	TGTGCCAGTAGTGTTCCCGGAGGGGCCTATGGCTACACCTTC	CASSVPGGAYGYTF
NA	TRBV3-1/TRBV3-2	NA	TRBJ1-2	TGTGCCAGCAGCCAGGGGCTCGCCCCCTATGGCTACACCTTC	CASSQGLAPYGYTF
NA	TRBV5-1	NA	TRBJ1-6	TGCGCCAGCAGCTTTTTCGACAGAAAGTATAATTCACCCCTCCACTTT	CASSFFDRKYNSPLHF
NA	TRBV5-1	NA	TRBJ1-2	TGCGCCAGCAGCTTGGAACCCGGGGGCGATGGCTACACCTTC	CASSLEPGGDGYTF
TRBD1	TRBV9	NA	TRBJ2-5	TGTGCCAGCAGCGTCGGACAGGTCAGCGAGACCCAGTACTTC	CASSVGQVSETQYF
NA	TRBV21-1	NA	TRBJ1-2	TGTGCCAGCATCCGGGACAGGGACTCTAACTATGGCTACACCTTC	CASIRDRDSNYGYTF
NA	TRBV2	once	TRBJ2-7	TGTGCCAGCAGTGAAGGTTTCAGTTTTGCCCGCTCCTACGAGCAGTACTTC	CASSEGFSFARSYEQYF
TRBD1	TRBV2	few	TRBJ2-5	TGTGCCAGCAGAGTCCCGGGACAGGGGGCTAAGACCCAGTACTTC	CASRVPGQGAKTQYF
NA	TRBV3-1/TRBV3-2	NA	TRBJ1-2	TGTGCCAGCAGCCTATCCTTTGGGAGGTCTAACTATGGCTACACCTTC	CASSLSFGRSNYGYTF
TRBD1	TRBV5-6	NA	TRBJ1-4	TGTGCCAGCAGCCCCTCATGGACAGGGCCCAATGAAAAACTGTTTTTT	CASSPSWTGPNEKLFF
NA	TRBV11-2	NA	TRBJ2-1	TGTGCCAGCAGCTTAGATGGGGCGGGGAGGACCCCCCATGAGCAGTTCTTC	CASSLDGAGRTPHEQFF
TRBD1	TRBV19	NA	TRBJ1-2	TGTGCCAGTAGCCGCTGGACAGGGACGGTGTATGGCTACACCTTC	CASSRWTGTVYGYTF
NA	TRBV19	NA	TRBJ1-2	TGTGCCAGTAGTCCTCAGAGCTCTAACTATGGCTACACCTTC	CASSPQSSNYGYTF
NA	TRBV19	NA	TRBJ1-1	TGTGCCAGTACCCCTTCAGTGGGGGGAGCTTTCTTT	CASTPSVGGAFF
NA	TRBV24-1	NA	TRBJ1-2	TGTGCCACCAGTGAGGGATTAAACTATGGCTACACCTTC	CATSEGLNYGYTF
TRBD2	TRBV9	NA	TRBJ2-2	TGTGCCAGCAGCGCTTTAGCGGGAAACGGGGAGCTGTTTTTT	CASSALAGNGELFF
NA	TRBV6-5	NA	TRBJ2-2	TGTGCCAGCAGTTACCGGTTGATTGACGGGGAGCTGTTTTTT	CASSYRLIDGELFF
TRBD1	TRBV10-2	NA	TRBJ2-3	TGCGCCAGCAGTGAGTCAAGGACAGGGACAGATACGCAGTATTTT	CASSESRTGTDTQYF
TRBD1	TRBV24-1	NA	TRBJ1-1	TGTGCCACCAGTGACTCTAGGGGGCCCGGTGAAGCTTTCTTT	CATSDSRGPGEAFF
NA	TRBV5-8	NA	TRBJ1-5	TGTGCCAGCAGCTGGCTGGGCAATCAGCCCCAGCATTTT	CASSWLGNQPQHF
TRBD1	TRBV30	once	TRBJ1-4	TGTGCCTGGGGGACAGGGACTAATGAAAAACTGTTTTTT	CAWGTGTNEKLFF
TRBD1	TRBV27	NA	TRBJ1-6	TGTGCCAGCAGTTATAGCTCGACAGGGTGGGATTCACCCCTCCACTTT	CASSYSSTGWDSPLHF
NA	TRBV11-3	NA	TRBJ2-2	TGTGCCAGCAGCTCCGGAGGGGGGAACACCGGGGAGCTGTTTTTT	CASSSGGGNTGELFF
TRBD1	TRBV5-6	once	TRBJ2-7	TGTGCCAGCAGCTCTGACAGGGGGGGTTCCTACGAGCAGTACTTC	CASSSDRGGSYEQYF
NA	TRBV6-5	NA	TRBJ1-3	TGTGCCAGCGGTCAAACGGGAGGAAACACCATATATTTT	CASGQTGGNTIYF
NA	TRBV7-2	NA	TRBJ1-2	TGTGCCAGCAGCTCTCAGGGACTGAGCAGCTATGGCTACACCTTC	CASSSQGLSSYGYTF
TRBD1	TRBV20-1	NA	TRBJ2-7	TGCAGTGCTAGTAGGACAGGCCCTCGGGAGCAGTACTTC	CSASRTGPREQYF
NA	TRBV2	NA	TRBJ1-6	TGTGCCAGCAGTGAAACAGGGAAATCACCCCTCCACTTT	CASSETGKSPLHF
NA	TRBV7-9	few	TRBJ2-5	TGTGCCATCACGATCGTGGAGACCCAGTACTTC	CAITIVETQYF
NA	TRBV5-1	NA	TRBJ2-2	TGCGCCAGCAGCTTGGAGGCTAGCCTGAACACCGGGGAGCTGTTTTTT	CASSLEASLNTGELFF
NA	TRBV3-1/TRBV3-2	NA	TRBJ1-2	TGTGCCAGCAGCCTCCAGAGGTACCGAGGGGGCTACACCTTC	CASSLQRYRGGYTF
TRBD1	TRBV2	NA	TRBJ2-1	TGTGCCAGCAGTGAAGCCAGGACAGGGGGCCTTAATGAGCAGTTCTTC	CASSEARTGGLNEQFF
TRBD1	TRBV2	NA	TRBJ1-2	TGTGCCAGCCATCGGACAGGATGGGGCTACACCTTC	CASHRTGWGYTF
NA	TRBV19	NA	TRBJ2-7	TGTGCCAGTAGATCTCGGGCCACCTACGAGCAGTACTTC	CASRSRATYEQYF
NA	TRBV9	once	TRBJ1-6	TGTGCCAGCAGCGTGGAGCCTCGCGGGAATTCACCCCTCCACTTT	CASSVEPRGNSPLHF
NA	TRBV12-3/TRBV12-4	NA	TRBJ1-3	TGTGCCAGCAGTTTTGTAAGAGGAAACACCATATATTTT	CASSFVRGNTIYF
NA	TRBV3-1/TRBV3-2	NA	TRBJ2-5	TGTGCCAGCAGCCAAGATTCCCTCTCTAGCGACCAAGAGACCCAGTACTTC	CASSQDSLSSDQETQYF
NA	TRBV5-8	NA	TRBJ1-5	TGTGCCAGCAGCCCAAGACGGGAGGGAGCCAATCAGCCCCAGCATTTT	CASSPRREGANQPQHF
NA	TRBV7-6	once	TRBJ2-1	TGTGCCAGCAGCTCCCATGCCGGGGGTTACAATGAGCAGTTCTTC	CASSSHAGGYNEQFF
NA	TRBV3-1/TRBV3-2	NA	TRBJ2-1	TGTGCCAGCAGTGGATCCCCGACCTATAGCTCCTACAATGAGCAGTTCTTC	CASSGSPTYSSYNEQFF
NA	TRBV2	NA	TRBJ2-1	TGTGCCAGCAACTCCTACGTCGGGGGCAATGAGCAGTTCTTC	CASNSYVGGNEQFF
NA	TRBV11-2	few	TRBJ1-2	TGTGCCAGCAGCTTAGGGGCCATGACTAACTATGGCTACACCTTC	CASSLGAMTNYGYTF
TRBD1	TRBV5-1	NA	TRBJ1-5	TGCGCCAGCAGCTTAATCGTTTATGGGACAGGGGGGCAGCCCCAGCATTTT	CASSLIVYGTGGQPQHF
NA	TRBV9	NA	TRBJ1-1	TGTGCCAGCAGCGCCGACGTCAACATGAACACTGAAGCTTTCTTT	CASSADVNMNTEAFF
NA	TRBV5-6	NA	TRBJ2-1	TGTGCCAGCAGCAGACCAGGCCCCTACAATGAGCAGTTCTTC	CASSRPGPYNEQFF
NA	TRBV30	NA	TRBJ1-1	TGTGCCTGGAGTGTACTTGGGCCCACTGAAGCTTTCTTT	CAWSVLGPTEAFF
TRBD2	TRBV7-3	NA	TRBJ2-3	TGTGCCAGCAGCTACGGGGGGACAGATACGCAGTATTTT	CASSYGGTDTQYF
NA	TRBV5-1	NA	TRBJ1-1	TGCGCCACCAGCACGGAGCCGGTAAGGAGCACTGAAGCTTTCTTT	CATSTEPVRSTEAFF
NA	TRBV6-5	NA	TRBJ1-2	TGTGCCAGCAGTTACTCTGGGTCCGGGGGGGATGGCTACACCTTC	CASSYSGSGGDGYTF
NA	TRBV2	NA	TRBJ1-2	TGTGCCAGCAGCCTCCAGGGTCGTAACTATGGCTACACCTTC	CASSLQGRNYGYTF
NA	TRBV29-1	NA	TRBJ2-1	TGCAGCGTTGAAAAGACAGACTTATTCTCCTACAATGAGCAGTTCTTC	CSVEKTDLFSYNEQFF
NA	TRBV5-1	NA	TRBJ1-6	TGCGCCAGCAGCTTGTATACCGGTAATTCACCCCTCCACTTT	CASSLYTGNSPLHF
NA	TRBV30	NA	TRBJ1-5	TGTGCCTGGAGTTTATGGGACCAGCCCCAGCATTTT	CAWSLWDQPQHF